The 4 T cell receptor beta chains below were found in one sample sequenced in a study of T-cell reconstitution after alpha-beta-depleted transplantation in children (dated by TCRdb to the mid-2010s). The protocol used for the library was PCR. The sequencer listed for this sample is Illumina HiSeq 2500. TCR libraries were prepared with molecular barcoding, using unique molecular identifiers to normalize TCRbeta repertoire quantification. Clones were called with MiXCR by TCRdb after fastp trimmed the public reads at Q25, and only in-frame beta chains were retained. Rows with one shared CDR3 protein collapse into an entry with the most common genes and DNA. The sample profile shows 150,000 to 200,000 distinct CDR3 sequences; roughly 7.5% of them were found once. The top ten hold approximately 3% of the sample. Here the sequenced sample was PBMCs from the stem cell graft donor, taken from the stem cell graft. The receptor source for this set is a human donor who donated a stem cell graft to a child with Wiskott-Aldrich syndrome.

This chain joins TRBV5-1 and TRBJ2-7, with D uncertain. Germline CDR1 reads SGHRS; CDR2 reads YFSETQ. The ends were cut back, 0 bases at V and 0 bases at J, with 13 bases in the middle. The length of the CDR3 is 16 residues. CDR3 region: CASSLAVVADSYEQYF. As DNA, the CDR3 is TGCGCCAGCAGCTTGGCCGTGGTCGCCGACTCCTACGAGCAGTACTTC.

This clonotype was found many times. The chain uses TRBV12-3 or TRBV12-4 and TRBJ1-2; D is unresolved. Trimming took 1 base from V and 8 from J, leaving 14 bases between them. The CDR3 is made up of 14 amino acids. CDR3 nucleotide sequence: TGTGCCAGCAGTTTAGAGCCGGCCTACGCGGGCTACACCTTC. Its protein is CASSLEPAYAGYTF.

The chain recombines TRBV14 with TRBJ1-6; D is ambiguous. Per the germline V gene, CDR1 is SGHDN and CDR2 is FVKESK. Deletions cut 0 bases from V and 10 bases from J, with 4 bases between. The CDR3 has 12 residues. CDR3 in DNA: TGTGCCAGCAGCCAAGAACGATCACCCCTCCACTTT. Its translation is CASSQERSPLHF.

This clonotype appeared many times. The chain recombines TRBV7-9 with TRBJ2-7; D uncertain. The V and J ends lost 1 base and 0 bases respectively, with 13 bases between them. The CDR3 covers 16 residues. CDR1 and CDR2 from the germline V gene are SEHNR and FQNEAQ (reference sequence). The CDR3 DNA reads TGTGCCAGCAGCTTAGTTGCAGGTGGCACCTCCTACGAGCAGTACTTC. This gives the protein CASSLVAGGTSYEQYF.